The source of this T cell receptor beta chain is a study of TIL therapy for anti-PD-1-resistant metastatic lung cancer. At the level of the study: Patients then received nivolumab; progressors got lymphodepletion, TIL and IL-2. Tumors had a median PD-L1 proportion score of less than 6.5%.

This was the immunoSEQ v3 assay. Generated by immunoSEQ multiplex PCR, the TCRdb table keeps only in-frame clones and is missing some. This table has roughly 16,000 clones, 86% appearing once. Whole-study results and caveats: The baseline peripheral repertoire was partially replaced by infused TIL clonotypes that later decayed. The cohort had more treatment-naive, never-smoker and oncogene-addicted patients than typical.

Time point noted: pre-treatment sample, taken before nivolumab and TIL therapy. As to this clone: Its antigen is not known.

Specimen: blood, collected at baseline. This receptor was taken from a person between 25 and 79 years old with non-small cell lung cancer.

The CDR3 protein is CASSLQPGLAGKETQYF. DNA of the CDR3: TGTGCCAGCAGCCTACAGCCGGGACTAGCGGGGAAAGAGACCCAGTACTTC. The V gene is TRBV7-2, the J gene TRBJ2-5; 13 nucleotides match TRBD2. V shed 5 bases and J 3 bases; nucleotides not matched to a gene: 9. CDR3 size: 17 residues. Germline CDR1 SGHTA, CDR2 FQGNSA.